This T cell receptor beta chain was identified during a study of blood T cell repertoires in COVID-19. Sequencing was performed with immunoSEQ multiplex PCR; in TCRdb, only in-frame clones are kept and a portion is missing. The table includes approximately 230,000 clones, 85% to 90% detected once. This CDR3 comprises 14 residues. V was shortened by 1 base and J by 7 bases, with 11 bases between the two germline ends. The germline V gene has CDR1 SGHVS and CDR2 FQNEAQ. The rearrangement joins TRBV7-8 to TRBJ1-5, with D possibly being TRBD1 (6 bases). The source material was peripheral blood. This clonotype was obtained from an elderly man with acute or convalescent COVID-19. CDR3 sequence reads: CASSLDRVGQPQHF. CDR3 nucleotides: TGTGCCAGCAGCTTAGACAGGGTCGGGCAGCCCCAGCATTTT.